The clone carrying this T cell receptor beta chain was seen ten or more times. Regarding time point: pre-sensitization, week 0. Stated treatment: therapeutic diphenylcyclopropenone sensitization with weekly scalp DPC. From whole blood left unfractionated, total RNA was extracted. CDR3 length equals 14 residues. Trimming took off 6 bases at V and 9 bases at J, with 18 bases between the two ends. The data belong to a study of human T cells and chemical hapten exposure. Background on the study: The patients were mostly female; they had alopecia areata, totalis or universalis.

One entry per CDR3 protein results from TCRdb running MiXCR on the RACE reads. Of about 52,000 distinct CDR3 sequences detected, around a tenth appear once; the ten largest clones hold approximately 10%. This receptor was obtained from a young woman with alopecia areata. Some clones in this sample may be carry-over from other donors' samples. This material consisted of whole blood, taken in connection with sensitization to the hapten diphenylcyclopropenone (DPC). The J gene is TRBJ2-4, the V gene TRBV12-3 or TRBV12-4; D may be TRBD1 (5 bases). CDR3 loop: CASSPPKDKSIQYF. CDR3 bases: TGTGCCAGCAGCCCGCCCAAGGACAAGAGCATTCAGTACTTC.